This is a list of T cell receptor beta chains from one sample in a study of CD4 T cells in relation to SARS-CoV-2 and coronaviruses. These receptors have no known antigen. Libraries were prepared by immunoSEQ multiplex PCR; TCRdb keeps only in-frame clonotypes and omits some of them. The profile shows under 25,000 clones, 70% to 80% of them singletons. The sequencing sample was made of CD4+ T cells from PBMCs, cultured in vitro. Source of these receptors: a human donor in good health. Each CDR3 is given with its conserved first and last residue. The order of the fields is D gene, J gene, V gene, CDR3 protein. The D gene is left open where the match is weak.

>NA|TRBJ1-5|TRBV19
CASSIEGAWSNQPQHF
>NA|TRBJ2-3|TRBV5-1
CASSLVPDTQYF
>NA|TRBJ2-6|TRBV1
CTSSLPKGTLPVGANVLTF
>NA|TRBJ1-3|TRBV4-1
CASSQDGLSGNTIYF
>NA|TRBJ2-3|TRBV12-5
CASGLVRDGKATDTQYF
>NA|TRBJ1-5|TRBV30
CAWSLGRDQPQHF
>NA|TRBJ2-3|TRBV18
CASSPSGSGTDTQYF
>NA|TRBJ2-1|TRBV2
CASSVGTPLYNEQFF
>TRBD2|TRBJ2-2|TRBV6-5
CASSRLAEVAGELFF
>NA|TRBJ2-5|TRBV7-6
CASSLTETQYF
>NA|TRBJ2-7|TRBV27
CASSSPGPYEQYF
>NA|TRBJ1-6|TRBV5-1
CASSLGQADNSPLHF
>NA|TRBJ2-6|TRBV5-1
CASSFEQPGANVLTF
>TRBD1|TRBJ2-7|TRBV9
CASSVGTGMSLYF
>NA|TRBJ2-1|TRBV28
CASSLASRSYNEQFF
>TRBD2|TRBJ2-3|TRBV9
CASSEVGLAGPASTDTQYF
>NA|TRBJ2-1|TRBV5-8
CASSLVLTALSYNEQFF
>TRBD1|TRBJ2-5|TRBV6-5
CASSTGQPTQETQYF
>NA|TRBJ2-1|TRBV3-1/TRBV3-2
CASSQLVTVSYNEQFF
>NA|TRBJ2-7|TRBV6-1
CASSELGGSEQYF
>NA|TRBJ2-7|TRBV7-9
CASSSSKGLSYEQYF
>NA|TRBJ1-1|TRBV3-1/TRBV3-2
CASSHRGTGSEAFF
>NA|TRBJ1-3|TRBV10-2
CASSASITTDSGNTIYF
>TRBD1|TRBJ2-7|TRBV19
CASSMGQGSYEQYF
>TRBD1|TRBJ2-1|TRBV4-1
CASSQTGGGGSYNEQFF
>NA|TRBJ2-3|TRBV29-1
CSVEQVDTQYF
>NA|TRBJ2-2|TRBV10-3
CAISSQRNTGELFF
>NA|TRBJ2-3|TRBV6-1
CASSENPLSTDTQYF
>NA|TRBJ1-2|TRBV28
CASGQGRDYGYTF
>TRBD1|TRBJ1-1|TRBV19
CASSAGQFNTEAFF
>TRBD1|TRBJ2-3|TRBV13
CASSFRTGSTDTQYF
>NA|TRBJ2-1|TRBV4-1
CASSQVWGAAAEQFF
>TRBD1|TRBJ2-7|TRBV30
CAWSAAGTGRNEQYF
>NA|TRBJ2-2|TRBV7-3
CASSLIENRGAGELFF
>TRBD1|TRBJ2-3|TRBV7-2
CAKGQSTDTQYF
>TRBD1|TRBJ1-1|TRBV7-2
CASSPGGAGEAFF
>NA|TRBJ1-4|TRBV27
CASKWGPTNEKLFF
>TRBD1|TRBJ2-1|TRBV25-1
CASSEGLGGTGTYNEQFF
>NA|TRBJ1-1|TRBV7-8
CASSLAVGETEAFF
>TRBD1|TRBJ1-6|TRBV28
CASSYGRGSESLHF
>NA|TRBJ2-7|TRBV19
CASSIQHGQEGSYQQYF
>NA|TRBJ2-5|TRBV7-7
CASSPGHLQETQYF
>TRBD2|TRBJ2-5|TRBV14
CASSLLSGSLETQYF
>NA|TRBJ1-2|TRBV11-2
CASSPAGSSSIDGYTF
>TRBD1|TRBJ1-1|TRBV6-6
CASRTDRVSAEAFF
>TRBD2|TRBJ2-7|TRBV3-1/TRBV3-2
CASSQGSPGLAYEQYF
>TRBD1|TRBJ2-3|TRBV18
CASSLTGGSSTDTQYF
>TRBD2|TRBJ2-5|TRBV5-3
CARFLKAGGIWETQYF